This record covers a single T cell receptor (beta chain). The antigen it recognizes is unknown. The input lacks base qualities; no much larger clone sits a single base away. The source of the sample is a study of blood T cell repertoires in COVID-19 (dated by TCRdb to 2020 to 2022). Broadly, across the study: Samples from collaborators originated in the United States, Italy and Spain and spanned both the acute and convalescent phases of COVID-19. The prospective study material was composed of cDNA or gDNA derived from T cells, B-cell-depleted T cells, or PBMCs. Deeply sampled blood TCRbeta repertoires from subjects exposed to, actively infected with, or recovered from COVID-19 were included in the dataset. The repertoires were released in a freely available public database meant as a resource for research on the immune response to SARS-CoV-2. The samples were drawn from the first 160 participants of the ongoing ImmuneRACE study and from 1,254 subjects provided by 6 global collaborators. Sample metadata almost always included a de-identified subject ID, COVID-19 status, age in years and sex. Where available, HLA class I and class II types were taken from metadata supplied by the sample provider and were not determined by assay-based typing.

TCRbeta CDR3 regions were amplified from genomic DNA using the immunoSEQ Assay, a bias-controlled multiplex PCR. Per the authors' processing: The number of nucleated cells in each sample was estimated by amplification of reference gene primers within the assay. To quantify the absolute abundance of each unique TCRbeta CDR3 rearrangement, sequence reads were collapsed and filtered. For each sample, productive Simpson clonality was calculated as the square root of Simpson's diversity index over productive rearrangements. The immuneACCESS repertoire file appears here via TCRdb, limited to in-frame rearrangements. These files lack a portion of the clones; in checked studies, under half of the deficit traces to unresolved V genes, and the cause of the others is not known. V and J calls and clone size are those listed in that table; D and trimming were worked out from the DNA. This sample is represented by about 330,000 clones; 70% to 90% of them were singletons. 5.3% of the sample goes to the ten largest clones.

The CDR3, from cysteine to phenylalanine, totals 15 residues. The read is trimmed to its CDR3 DNA, 45 bases read in frame from base 1. The germline V gene gives CDR1 as SGDLS and CDR2 as YYNGEE. V sheds 0 bases and J sheds 4 bases, leaving 13 bases between their ends. On the study overall, not on this receptor specifically: Clinical and demographic metadata were provided uncurated, with the amount varying by source and participant.

In the prospective study, participants were roughly 18 to 95 years old, resided in 24 geographic areas of the United States, and were enrolled through a virtual design. To assign participants to cohorts, the prospective study relied on clinical history that participants themselves reported in a screening survey and a study questionnaire. For ImmuneRACE Cohort 3, a participant was defined as recovered based on two consecutive negative NP/OP PCR tests, clearance by a healthcare professional, or resolution of symptoms. Mobile phlebotomists in the prospective study collected whole blood, serum and a nasopharyngeal or oropharyngeal swab from every participant. Over an approximately 2-month period, participants in the prospective study had the option of providing additional blood draws and questionnaires. Blood samples from the prospective study were shipped frozen or at room temperature prior to DNA extraction.

Sequencing was performed on PBMCs or T cells enriched from blood (not recorded which). The chain is encoded by TRBV9 joined to TRBJ2-5; a tentative D call is TRBD1 (6 bases match). This receptor was identified in a woman between 25 and 40 years old who had recovered from COVID-19. The CDR3 region reads CASSVVQGFGETQYF. The DNA sequence follows: TGTGCCAGCAGCGTAGTCCAGGGGTTCGGAGAGACCCAGTACTTC.